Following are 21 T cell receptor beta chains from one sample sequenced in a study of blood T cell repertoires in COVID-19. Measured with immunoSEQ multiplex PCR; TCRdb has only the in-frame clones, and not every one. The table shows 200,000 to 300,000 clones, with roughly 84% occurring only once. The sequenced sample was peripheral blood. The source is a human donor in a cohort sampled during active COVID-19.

The CDR3 DNA sequence: TGTGCCAGCAGCTTAGCCCCCAACAACCCCCTCGGGGCAGATACGCAGTATTTT. Translation gives CASSLAPNNPLGADTQYF. J is TRBJ2-3 and V is TRBV7-9; TRBD2 is a possible D gene (5 bases). Trimming removed 0 bases from V and 4 bases from J, with 20 bases in between. The CDR3 has 18 amino acids. Germline V gives CDR1 SEHNR, CDR2 FQNEAQ (reference sequence).

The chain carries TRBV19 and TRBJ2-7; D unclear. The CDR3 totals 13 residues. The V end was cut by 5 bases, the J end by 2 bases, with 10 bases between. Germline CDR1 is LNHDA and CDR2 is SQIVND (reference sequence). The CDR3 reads CASSRELPYEQYF. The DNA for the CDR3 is TGTGCCAGTAGTCGCGAACTTCCCTACGAGCAGTACTTC.

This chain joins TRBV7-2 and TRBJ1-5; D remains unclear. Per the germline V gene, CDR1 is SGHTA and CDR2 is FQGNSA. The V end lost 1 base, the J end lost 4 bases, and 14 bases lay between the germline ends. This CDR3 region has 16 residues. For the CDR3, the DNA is TGTGCCAGCAGCTTAGAAAGTGGCATGACAAATCAGCCCCAGCATTTT. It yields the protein CASSLESGMTNQPQHF.

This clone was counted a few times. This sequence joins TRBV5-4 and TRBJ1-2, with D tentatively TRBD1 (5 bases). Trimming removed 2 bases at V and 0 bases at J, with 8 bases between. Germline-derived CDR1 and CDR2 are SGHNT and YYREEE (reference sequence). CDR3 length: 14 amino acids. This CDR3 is CASSFQGSNYGYTF. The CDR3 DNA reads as TGTGCCAGCAGCTTTCAGGGATCTAACTATGGCTACACCTTC.

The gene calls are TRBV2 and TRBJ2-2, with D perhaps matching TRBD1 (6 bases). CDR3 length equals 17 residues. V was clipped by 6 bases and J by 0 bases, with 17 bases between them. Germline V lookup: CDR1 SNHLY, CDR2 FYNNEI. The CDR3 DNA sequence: TGTGCCAGCAGCGATACAGGGTTCCACCCGAACACCGGGGAGCTGTTTTTT. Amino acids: CASSDTGFHPNTGELFF.

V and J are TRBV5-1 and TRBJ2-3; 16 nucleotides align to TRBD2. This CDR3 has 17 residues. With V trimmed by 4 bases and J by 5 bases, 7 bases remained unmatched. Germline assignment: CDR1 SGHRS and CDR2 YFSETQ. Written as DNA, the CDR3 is TGCGCCAGCAGCCAGGGACTAGCGGGGGGGACTATAGATACGCAGTATTTT. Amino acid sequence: CASSQGLAGGTIDTQYF.

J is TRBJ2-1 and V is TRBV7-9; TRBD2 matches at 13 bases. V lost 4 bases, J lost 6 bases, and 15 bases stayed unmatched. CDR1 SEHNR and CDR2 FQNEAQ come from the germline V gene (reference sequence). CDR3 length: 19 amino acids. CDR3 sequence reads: CASSSWTSGRGRRANEQFF. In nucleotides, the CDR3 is TGTGCCAGCAGCTCCTGGACTAGCGGGAGAGGAAGAAGGGCCAATGAGCAGTTCTTC.

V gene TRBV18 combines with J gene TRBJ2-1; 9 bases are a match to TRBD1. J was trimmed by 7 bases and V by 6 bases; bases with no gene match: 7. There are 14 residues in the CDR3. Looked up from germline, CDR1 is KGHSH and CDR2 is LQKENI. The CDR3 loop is CASSPGQGSNEQFF. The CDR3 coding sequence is TGTGCCAGCTCTCCAGGACAGGGGTCTAATGAGCAGTTCTTC. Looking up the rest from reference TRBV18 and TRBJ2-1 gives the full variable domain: NAGVMQNPRHLVRRRGQEARLRCSPMKGHSHVYWYRQLPEEGLKFMVYLQKENIIDESGMPKERFSAEFPKEGPSILRIQQVVRGDSAAYFCASSPGQGSNEQFFGPGTRLTVL.

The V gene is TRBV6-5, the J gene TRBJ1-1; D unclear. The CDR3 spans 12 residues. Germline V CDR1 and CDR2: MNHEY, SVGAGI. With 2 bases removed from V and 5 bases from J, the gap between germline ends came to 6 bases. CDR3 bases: TGTGCCAGCAGTTACCAACGGACTGAAGCTTTCTTT. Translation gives CASSYQRTEAFF.

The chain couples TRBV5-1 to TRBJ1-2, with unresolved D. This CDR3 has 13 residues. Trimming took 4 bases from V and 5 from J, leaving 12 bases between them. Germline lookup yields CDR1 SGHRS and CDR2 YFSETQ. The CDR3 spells CASSQEGLYGYTF. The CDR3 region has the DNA TGCGCCAGCAGCCAGGAGGGTTTGTATGGCTACACCTTC.

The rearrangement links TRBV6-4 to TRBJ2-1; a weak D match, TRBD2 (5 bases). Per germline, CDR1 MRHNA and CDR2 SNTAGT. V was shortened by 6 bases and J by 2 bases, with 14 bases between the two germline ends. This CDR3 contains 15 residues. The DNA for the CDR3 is TGTGCCAGCAGAAAACAAGGACTGGCCTACAATGAGCAGTTCTTC. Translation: CASRKQGLAYNEQFF.

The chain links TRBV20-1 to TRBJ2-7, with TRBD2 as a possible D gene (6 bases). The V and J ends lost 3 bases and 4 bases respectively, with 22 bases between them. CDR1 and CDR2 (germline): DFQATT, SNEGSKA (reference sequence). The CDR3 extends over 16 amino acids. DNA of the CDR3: TGCAGTGCTAGTCTTCCAGCGGGCGCGTCCAGGTACGAGCAGTACTTC. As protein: CSASLPAGASRYEQYF.

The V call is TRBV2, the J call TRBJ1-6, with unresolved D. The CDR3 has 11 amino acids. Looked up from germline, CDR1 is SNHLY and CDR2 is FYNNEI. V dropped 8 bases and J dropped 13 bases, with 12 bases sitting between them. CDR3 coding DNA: TGTGCCAGCTCCGGAGCTGGGCCCCTCCACTTT. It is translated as CASSGAGPLHF.

The CDR3, as DNA: TGTGCCAGCAGCCGACAGGGGCAAAACTACGAGCAGTACTTC. This encodes CASSRQGQNYEQYF. The chain couples TRBV14 to TRBJ2-7; TRBD1 matches at 8 bases. The germline V gene has CDR1 SGHDN and CDR2 FVKESK. The CDR3 runs to 14 residues. V lost 4 bases and J lost 3; bases outside the gene matches: 5.

CDR3 in amino acids: CATSVGTGRNQPQHF. The CDR3 DNA follows: TGTGCCACCAGTGTGGGGACAGGGCGAAATCAGCCCCAGCATTTT. The chain uses TRBV24-1 and TRBJ1-5, with 9 bases identical to TRBD1. From germline, CDR1 is KGHDR and CDR2 SFDVKD. The CDR3 spans 15 residues. V shed 5 bases, J shed 4 bases, and the junction held 5 bases outside the gene matches.

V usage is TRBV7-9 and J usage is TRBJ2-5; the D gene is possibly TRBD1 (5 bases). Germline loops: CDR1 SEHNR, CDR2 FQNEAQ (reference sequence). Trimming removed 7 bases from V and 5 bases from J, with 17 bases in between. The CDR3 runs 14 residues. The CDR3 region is CASTLGQVRETQYF. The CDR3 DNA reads TGTGCCAGCACCCTGGGGCAAGTTAGGGAGACCCAGTACTTC.

CDR3 DNA: TGTGCCAGCAGTCGCGGGGGGGGGTCCCACGAGCAGTACTTC. This sequence encodes CASSRGGGSHEQYF. J is TRBJ2-7 and V is TRBV6-5; 9 bases map to TRBD2. Losses at the gene ends were 5 bases for V and 5 bases for J; bases not matched to a gene: 7. The CDR3 is made up of 14 amino acids. CDR1 is MNHEY, CDR2 SVGAGI, per germline.

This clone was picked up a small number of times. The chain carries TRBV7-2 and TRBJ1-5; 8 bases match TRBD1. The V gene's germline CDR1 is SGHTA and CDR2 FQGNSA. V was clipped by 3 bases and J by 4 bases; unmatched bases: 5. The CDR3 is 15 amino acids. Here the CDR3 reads CASSFETGANQPQHF. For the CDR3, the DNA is TGTGCCAGCAGCTTCGAGACAGGGGCTAATCAGCCCCAGCATTTT.

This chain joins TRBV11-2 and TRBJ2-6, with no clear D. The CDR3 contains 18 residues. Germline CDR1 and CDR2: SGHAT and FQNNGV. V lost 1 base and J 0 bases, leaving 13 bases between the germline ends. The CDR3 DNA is TGTGCCAGCAGCTTAGGATGGCAGACAAACTCTGGGGCCAACGTCCTGACTTTC. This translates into CASSLGWQTNSGANVLTF.

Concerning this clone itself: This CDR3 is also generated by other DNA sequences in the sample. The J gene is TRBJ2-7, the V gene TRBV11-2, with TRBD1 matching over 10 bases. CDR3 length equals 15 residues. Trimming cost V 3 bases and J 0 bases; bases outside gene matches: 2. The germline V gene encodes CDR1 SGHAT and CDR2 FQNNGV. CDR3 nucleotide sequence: TGTGCCAGCAGCTTGGGACAGGGGAGCTCCTACGAGCAGTACTTC. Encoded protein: CASSLGQGSSYEQYF.

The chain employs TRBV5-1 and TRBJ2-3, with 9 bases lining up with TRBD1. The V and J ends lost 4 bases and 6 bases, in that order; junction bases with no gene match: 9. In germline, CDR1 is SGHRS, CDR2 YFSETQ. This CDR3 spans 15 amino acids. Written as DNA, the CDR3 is TGCGCCAGCAGCAGGGACAGGGCCCTTCCTGATACGCAGTATTTT. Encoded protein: CASSRDRALPDTQYF.